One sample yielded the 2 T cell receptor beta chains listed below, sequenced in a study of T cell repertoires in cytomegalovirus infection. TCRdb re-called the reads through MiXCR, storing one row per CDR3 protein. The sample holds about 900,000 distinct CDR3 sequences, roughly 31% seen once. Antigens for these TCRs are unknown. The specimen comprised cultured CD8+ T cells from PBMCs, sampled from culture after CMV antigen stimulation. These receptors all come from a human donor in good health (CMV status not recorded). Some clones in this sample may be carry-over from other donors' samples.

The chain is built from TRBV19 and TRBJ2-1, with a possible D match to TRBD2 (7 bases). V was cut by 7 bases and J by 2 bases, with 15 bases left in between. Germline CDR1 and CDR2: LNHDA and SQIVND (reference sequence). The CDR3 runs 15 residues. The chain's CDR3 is CASNWGGPTYNEQFF. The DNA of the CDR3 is TGTGCCAGTAATTGGGGGGGGCCCACCTACAATGAGCAGTTCTTC. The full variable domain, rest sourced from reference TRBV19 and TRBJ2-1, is DGGITQSPKYLFRKEGQNVTLSCEQNLNHDAMYWYRQDPGQGLRLIYYSQIVNDFQKGDIAEGYSVSREKKESFPLTVTSAQKNPTAFYLCASNWGGPTYNEQFFGPGTRLTVL.

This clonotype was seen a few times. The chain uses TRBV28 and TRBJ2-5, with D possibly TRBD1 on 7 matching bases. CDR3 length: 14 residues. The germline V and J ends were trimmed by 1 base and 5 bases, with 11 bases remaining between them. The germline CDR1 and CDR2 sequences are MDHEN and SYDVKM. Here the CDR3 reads CASSLSGGSETQYF. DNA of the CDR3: TGTGCCAGCAGTTTATCAGGGGGGTCGGAGACCCAGTACTTC.